These T cell receptor beta chains were read from a single sample in a study of cytomegalovirus exposure and HLA in healthy donors. Here immunoSEQ multiplex PCR was the method, and the copy in TCRdb shows in-frame clones only, minus some. The top ten hold less than 1.3% of the sample, which has about 190,000 clones, about 90% seen once. The sample taken for sequencing was PBMCs. These receptors were collected from a boy aged 2 to 10 in good health and CMV-seronegative. CDR3s include the opening cysteine and the closing phenylalanine or tryptophan. D genes are given only for firm matches. Rows may omit the clone size; those that give it use once, few, many or a size class.

.,TRBV10-2,.,11,TRBJ2-5,TGCGCCAGCAGGGGTCTCGTGGAGCAGTACTTC,CASRGLVEQYF
.,TRBV19,TRBD2,18,TRBJ2-5,TGTGCCAGTAGTACCGGCCCGTATAGCGGGAGCCCCAGGGAGACCCAGTACTTC,CASSTGPYSGSPRETQYF
.,TRBV21-1,.,14,TRBJ1-2,TGTGCCAGCAGCAAAGAGGTGGGCAACTATGGCTACACCTTC,CASSKEVGNYGYTF
.,TRBV7-9,TRBD1,14,TRBJ1-1,TGTGCCAGCAGTTCTTCTGACAGGGTTACTGAAGCTTTCTTT,CASSSSDRVTEAFF
.,TRBV13,TRBD2,16,TRBJ2-1,TGTGCCAGCAGCACGAATCGGGGGGGTCCCTTCAATGAGCAGTTCTTC,CASSTNRGGPFNEQFF
.,TRBV27,.,13,TRBJ1-3,TGTGCCAGCAGTTTTGACAGGGGAAACACCATATATTTT,CASSFDRGNTIYF
.,TRBV5-1,TRBD1,14,TRBJ2-3,TGCGCCAGCAGCTCTTCAACAGGGGTAGATACGCAGTATTTT,CASSSSTGVDTQYF
.,TRBV7-9,.,17,TRBJ1-2,TGTGCCAGCGCTTCAATGGCAGGGGCCCAAGCTAACTATGGCTACACCTTC,CASASMAGAQANYGYTF
once,TRBV11-2,.,13,TRBJ2-7,TGTGCCAGCAGCTTAGGCTGGACAGTCGAGCAGTACTTC,CASSLGWTVEQYF
.,TRBV10-3,TRBD1,14,TRBJ2-7,TGTGCCATCAGGAGCCGGGACAGGGTCGGCGAGCAGTACTTC,CAIRSRDRVGEQYF
.,TRBV5-1,TRBD1,13,TRBJ1-6,TGCGCCAGCAGGGACAGGGGGCATTCACCCCTCCACTTT,CASRDRGHSPLHF
.,TRBV5-6,.,13,TRBJ2-2,TGTGCCAGCAGTTTTCAGGGGCCCGGGGAGCTGTTTTTT,CASSFQGPGELFF